The 13 T cell receptor beta chains below were found in one sample sequenced in a study of shared clonotypes between healthy human individuals. Sequencing used immunoSEQ multiplex PCR; TCRdb keeps in-frame clones, though not all of them. The table has over a million clones, around 98.5% seen once; the top ten hold over 0.3%. The sample comprised naive CD4+ T cells sorted from blood. As to subset: CD45RA+ positively selected. Receptor source: a man younger than 45 in good health.

This clone was counted once. This sequence joins TRBV5-5 and TRBJ2-2; D perhaps matches TRBD1 (6 bases). With 0 bases removed from V and 7 bases from J, the gap between germline ends came to 10 bases. The germline V gene encodes CDR1 SGHKS and CDR2 YYEKEE (reference sequence). The length of the CDR3 is 14 residues. The CDR3 DNA is TGTGCCAGCAGCTTGGATGCGACAGGCGGGGAGCTGTTTTTT. Translating gives CASSLDATGGELFF.

This chain connects TRBV11-3 to TRBJ2-1; possible D gene TRBD2, 5 bases. Germline lookup yields CDR1 SGHNT and CDR2 YENEEA. This CDR3 is 13 amino acids long. Trimming left V 5 bases short and J 10 bases short, with 15 bases between. The CDR3 reads CASSDGVNSEQFF. The DNA for the CDR3 is TGTGCCAGCAGCGACGGGGTTAACTCGGAGCAGTTCTTC.

This chain connects TRBV9 to TRBJ2-2, with TRBD2 as a possible D gene (5 bases). CDR1 and CDR2 from the germline V gene are SGDLS and YYNGEE. The V end lost 3 bases, the J end lost 8 bases, and 14 bases lay between the germline ends. CDR3 size: 14 residues. The CDR3 DNA sequence: TGTGCCAGCAGCGCCAGGAGGTTGGAGGGGGAGCTGTTTTTT. Translated: CASSARRLEGELFF. The full variable domain, with the rest looked up from reference TRBV9 and TRBJ2-2, is DSGVTQTPKHLITATGQRVTLRCSPRSGDLSVYWYQQSLDQGLQFLIQYYNGEERAKGNILERFSAQQFPDLHSELNLSSLELGDSALYFCASSARRLEGELFFGEGSRLTVL.

Remarks on this clone: Other nucleotide sequences from this sample produce the same CDR3. The gene calls are TRBV5-1 and TRBJ2-6, with D possibly being TRBD1 or TRBD2 (5 bases each). The CDR3 is made up of 15 amino acids. CDR1 SGHRS and CDR2 YFSETQ come from the germline V gene. V lost 1 base and J lost 4, with 9 bases in between. CDR3 loop: CASSLLGTGANVLTF. CDR3 nucleotide sequence: TGCGCCAGCAGCTTGTTGGGGACCGGGGCCAACGTCCTGACTTTC.

The chain employs TRBV5-8 and TRBJ2-2; 9 bases are a match to TRBD1. This CDR3 region has 16 residues. V gave up 0 bases and J gave up 0 bases; unmatched junction bases: 0. Germline V gene sequence: CDR1 SGHTS, CDR2 YDEGEE. CDR3 region: CASSLGTGANTGELFF. The CDR3 DNA reads TGTGCCAGCAGCTTGGGGACAGGGGCGAACACCGGGGAGCTGTTTTTT. Drawing the rest from reference TRBV5-8 and TRBJ2-2, the complete variable domain is EAGVTQSPTHLIKTRGQQATLRCSPISGHTSVYWYQQALGLGLQFLLWYDEGEERNRGNFPPRFSGRQFPNYSSELNVNALELEDSALYLCASSLGTGANTGELFFGEGSRLTVL.

This chain links TRBV18 with TRBJ2-5; 12 bases line up with TRBD2. Germline CDR1 and CDR2: KGHSH and LQKENI. J lost 5 bases, V lost 3 bases, and 7 bases had no gene match. The CDR3 spans 16 residues. Here the CDR3 DNA reads TGTGCCAGCTCACCTTCGACTAGCGGGAGTGGGGAGACCCAGTACTTC. It codes for CASSPSTSGSGETQYF.

About this clone: Other nucleotide sequences from this sample produce the same CDR3. The chain is built from TRBV5-1 and TRBJ2-3; D gene uncertain. V lost 0 bases to trimming and J lost 0 bases, with 8 bases between them. Germline CDR1 reads SGHRS; CDR2 reads YFSETQ. The CDR3 has 15 residues. The CDR3 loop reads CASSLASTSTDTQYF. The CDR3 DNA reads TGCGCCAGCAGCTTGGCCTCGACAAGCACAGATACGCAGTATTTT.

This clone was observed once. The V call is TRBV29-1, the J call TRBJ1-2; no reliable D call. V was shortened by 6 bases and J by 1 base, with 15 bases between the two germline ends. CDR1 is SQVTM and CDR2 is ANQGSEA in the germline V gene. This CDR3 is built from 14 residues. For the CDR3, the DNA is TGCAGCGTCCCCACCGCCGTGGGTAACTATGGCTACACCTTC. This translates into CSVPTAVGNYGYTF.

The rearrangement uses TRBV5-1 and TRBJ2-7; unclear D gene. Germline CDR1 and CDR2: SGHRS and YFSETQ. The CDR3 covers 14 residues. Trimming pared 4 bases from V and 0 bases from J, leaving 11 bases between. CDR3 sequence (DNA): TGCGCCAGCAGCCTGAGCGACCCCTCCTACGAGCAGTACTTC. Protein sequence: CASSLSDPSYEQYF.

The genes are TRBV7-2 and TRBJ2-7, with D hard to call. The length of the CDR3 is 14 residues. V lost 0 bases, J lost 0 bases, and 6 bases lay in between. Per germline, CDR1 SGHTA and CDR2 FQGNSA. DNA of the CDR3: TGTGCCAGCAGCTTAGCTTTAAGCTCCTACGAGCAGTACTTC. Protein product: CASSLALSSYEQYF.

The V gene is TRBV13, the J gene TRBJ2-7, with 10 positions matching TRBD1. This CDR3 is 14 amino acids long. Germline-derived CDR1 and CDR2 are PRHDT and FYEKMQ (reference sequence). Trimming removed 4 bases from V and 4 bases from J; junction bases left unmatched: 4. CDR3: CASSSGQGEYEQYF. For the CDR3, the DNA is TGTGCCAGCAGCTCCGGACAGGGGGAGTACGAGCAGTACTTC.

The chain couples TRBV5-5 to TRBJ2-2; no clear D. V was clipped by 1 base and J by 0 bases, with 10 bases between them. Germline assignment: CDR1 SGHKS and CDR2 YYEKEE (reference sequence). The CDR3 extends over 16 amino acids. The CDR3 DNA follows: TGTGCCAGCAGCTTGTCGGGCCTCGCGAACACCGGGGAGCTGTTTTTT. As protein: CASSLSGLANTGELFF.

The V and J genes are TRBV29-1 and TRBJ2-1; 10 positions match TRBD2. In germline, CDR1 is SQVTM, CDR2 ANQGSEA. CDR3 size: 18 residues. The junction had 12 bases not matched to a gene; V was cut back by 4 bases and J by 0 bases. In nucleotides, the CDR3 is TGCAGCGTTGTGGCCCCAAAGCGGGAGGGGAGCTCCTACAATGAGCAGTTCTTC. The encoded protein is CSVVAPKREGSSYNEQFF.